These T cell receptor beta chains were read from a single sample in a study of cytomegalovirus exposure and HLA in healthy donors. The protocol was immunoSEQ multiplex PCR, while the TCRdb copy is restricted to in-frame clones and leaves out a portion. There are about 340,000 clones in the sample; 86% occur only once, and over 0.8% lies in the top ten. Sequencing used PBMCs. These receptors all come from a woman between 18 and 29 years old in good health and CMV-seronegative. Both conserved end residues are part of each CDR3.

J gene: TRBJ2-7; V gene: TRBV18; CDR3 protein: CASSVAPPPYEQYF
J gene: TRBJ2-1; V gene: TRBV5-6; CDR3 protein: CASSLVAGGGIEQFF
J gene: TRBJ1-2; V gene: TRBV19; CDR3 protein: CASGSGTNYGYTF
J gene: TRBJ2-5; V gene: TRBV7-2; CDR3 protein: CASSLGTGGSETQYF
J gene: TRBJ1-5; V gene: TRBV2; CDR3 protein: CASTVGDTNQPQHF
J gene: TRBJ1-1; V gene: TRBV4-1; CDR3 protein: CASSQAGTVLKNTEAFF
J gene: TRBJ2-7; V gene: TRBV11-2; CDR3 protein: CASSSGTGIDEQYF
J gene: TRBJ1-4; V gene: TRBV4-2; CDR3 protein: CASSQVGSEKLFF
J gene: TRBJ2-1; V gene: TRBV5-1; CDR3 protein: CASSLGEYYNEQFF
J gene: TRBJ2-7; V gene: TRBV29-1; CDR3 protein: CSVRGLAVYEQYF
J gene: TRBJ1-1; V gene: TRBV19; CDR3 protein: CASKLTGQGNTEAFF
J gene: TRBJ1-2; V gene: TRBV2; CDR3 protein: CASKAQPAVESYGYTF
J gene: TRBJ1-2; V gene: TRBV6-1; CDR3 protein: CASSATGGNYGYTF
J gene: TRBJ2-1; V gene: TRBV4-2; CDR3 protein: CASSQEGEAGGYNEQFF